The 29 T cell receptor beta chains in this list originate from one sample, sequenced in a study of spatial heterogeneity in lung cancer. Indicated time point: sample taken at primary tumor resection. In each case, whole RNA from tumor, nontumor lung or frozen PBMC was sequenced unsorted. Using its own MiXCR run on the 5' RACE reads, TCRdb lists one record per CDR3 protein. This sample has some 44,000 distinct CDR3 sequences; roughly an eighth occur once, and the top ten carry 50% to 65%. This specimen consisted of PBMCs, obtained at surgery. These receptors came from a male donor with early-stage non-small cell lung cancer.

This clonotype came up a few times. The V call is TRBV20-1, the J call TRBJ2-1; 7 bases align to TRBD1. V trimming: 3 bases; J trimming: 5 bases; junction bases outside the gene matches: 4. The CDR3 is made up of 13 amino acids. Germline V lookup: CDR1 DFQATT, CDR2 SNEGSKA (reference sequence). The CDR3 DNA reads as TGCAGTGCTAGCAGGGACAGTAACAATGAGCAGTTCTTC. Amino acid sequence: CSASRDSNNEQFF.

The chain couples TRBV5-1 to TRBJ2-1; D is undetermined. Trimming left V 4 bases short and J 5 bases short, with 19 bases between. Per germline, CDR1 SGHRS and CDR2 YFSETQ. CDR3 length: 16 residues. CDR3 amino acids: CASSPGWGSVHNEQFF. For the CDR3, the DNA is TGCGCCAGCAGCCCGGGCTGGGGATCTGTCCACAATGAGCAGTTCTTC.

This clonotype was seen repeatedly, ten times or more. The genes are TRBV5-1 and TRBJ2-7; tentatively, D is TRBD1 (6 bases). The length of the CDR3 is 15 residues. From germline, CDR1 is SGHRS and CDR2 YFSETQ. The germline V and J ends were trimmed by 1 base and 1 base, with 12 bases remaining between them. CDR3 DNA sequence: TGCGCCAGCAGCTTGAGACCAGGGGTATCCTACGAGCAGTACTTC. Residues: CASSLRPGVSYEQYF.

The CDR3, as DNA: TGTGCCACCAGTCCCGACAGGGTCGACACAGATACGCAGTATTTT. Its translation: CATSPDRVDTDTQYF. The chain links TRBV24-1 to TRBJ2-3; 7 bases fit TRBD1. This CDR3 comprises 15 residues. After removal of 6 bases from V and 2 bases from J, the junction contained 7 bases not matched to a gene. CDR1 and CDR2 (germline): KGHDR, SFDVKD.

This clonotype was recorded many times. This rearrangement joins TRBV27 to TRBJ2-3, with D unresolved. Germline V lookup: CDR1 MNHEY, CDR2 SMNVEV (reference sequence). Trimming took off 8 bases at V and 2 bases at J, with 17 bases between the two ends. The CDR3 has 15 residues. CDR3 residues: CASGYLAEITDTQYF. The CDR3 DNA is TGTGCCAGCGGGTATCTTGCGGAGATCACAGATACGCAGTATTTT.

J is TRBJ2-3 and V is TRBV11-2; D not certain. The ends were cut back, 1 base at V and 2 bases at J, with 7 bases in the middle. The CDR3 loop spans 14 amino acids. Germline CDR1 and CDR2: SGHAT and FQNNGV. In nucleotides, the CDR3 is TGTGCCAGCAGCTTAGTAGACACCACAGATACGCAGTATTTT. It codes for CASSLVDTTDTQYF.

This clonotype is a singleton in its sample. The chain combines TRBV7-2 with TRBJ1-2; D unresolved. The V end was cut by 1 base, the J end by 4 bases, with 10 bases between. Germline CDR1 and CDR2: SGHTA and FQGNSA. The CDR3 is 14 residues long. For the CDR3, the DNA is TGTGCCAGCAGCTTAGAACAGACAACCTATGGCTACACCTTC. The encoded protein is CASSLEQTTYGYTF. The variable domain in full, completed from reference TRBV7-2 and TRBJ1-2, reads GAGVSQSPSNKVTEKGKDVELRCDPISGHTALYWYRQSLGQGLEFLIYFQGNSAPDKSGLPSDRFSAERTGGSVSTLTIQRTQQEDSAVYLCASSLEQTTYGYTFGSGTRLTVV.

There are many counts of this clonotype. The rearrangement links TRBV29-1 to TRBJ1-2; unclear D gene. Germline V gene sequence: CDR1 SQVTM, CDR2 ANQGSEA. V gave up 4 bases and J gave up 8 bases, with 11 bases separating them. The CDR3 sequence is 11 residues long. In DNA form, the CDR3 reads TGCAGCGTTGTTGGGGTGTTGGGCTACACCTTC. Translated: CSVVGVLGYTF. Full variable domain (remainder filled in from reference TRBV29-1 and TRBJ1-2): SAVISQKPSRDICQRGTSLTIQCQVDSQVTMMFWYRQQPGQSLTLIATANQGSEATYESGFVIDKFPISRPNLTFSTLTVSNMSPEDSSIYLCSVVGVLGYTFGSGTRLTVV.

The V and J genes are TRBV7-2 and TRBJ2-2; no clear D gene. The CDR3 contains 15 residues. CDR1 and CDR2 from the germline V gene are SGHTA and FQGNSA. V dropped 3 bases and J dropped 1 base, with 9 bases sitting between them. CDR3 coding DNA: TGTGCCAGCAGCTTCGGTACCCGGAACACCGGGGAGCTGTTTTTT. It translates to CASSFGTRNTGELFF.

This clonotype showed up just a few times. The genes are TRBV7-9 and TRBJ2-7; D perhaps matches TRBD2 (6 bases). The V end lost 2 bases, the J end lost 5 bases, and 19 bases lay between the germline ends. CDR1 is SEHNR, CDR2 FQNEAQ, per germline (reference sequence). The CDR3 is 16 residues long. CDR3 residues: CASSLSGRVGNHEQYF. For the CDR3, the DNA is TGTGCCAGCAGCTTATCCGGGAGAGTAGGGAACCACGAGCAGTACTTC.

On this clonotype itself: A read error may produce the germline difference seen at one junction end. V usage is TRBV12-3 or TRBV12-4 and J usage is TRBJ2-7, with 8 nucleotides matching TRBD2. The CDR3 runs to 12 residues. This CDR3 reads CAGSRGGREQYF. The CDR3, as DNA: TGTGCCGGCAGCCGGGGGGGCCGCGAGCAGTACTTC.

This clonotype was seen at least ten times. This sequence joins TRBV4-1 and TRBJ1-3; D is unresolved. V was clipped by 0 bases and J by 0 bases, with 12 bases between them. The germline CDR1 and CDR2 sequences are MGHRA and YSYEKL. The CDR3 consists of 17 residues. The CDR3 spells CASSQDGRVSSGNTIYF. The CDR3 DNA reads TGCGCCAGCAGCCAAGATGGCCGGGTTAGCTCTGGAAACACCATATATTTT.

The chain couples TRBV20-1 to TRBJ2-7; 7 bases map to TRBD1. The germline CDR1 and CDR2 sequences are DFQATT and SNEGSKA (reference sequence). V trimming: 0 bases; J trimming: 3 bases; junction bases outside the gene matches: 11. The CDR3 runs to 16 residues. CDR3 sequence (DNA): TGCAGTGCTAGAGAGCCAGGGGGTAATGGTGGCTACGAGCAGTACTTC. Protein: CSAREPGGNGGYEQYF.

This clonotype has more than one count but fewer than ten. V gene TRBV6-1 combines with J gene TRBJ1-5, with D unresolved. The V end lost 2 bases, the J end lost 7 bases, and 15 bases lay between the germline ends. The CDR3 loop spans 15 amino acids. Germline CDR1 is MNHNS and CDR2 is SASEGT. The CDR3 region has the DNA TGTGCCAGCAGTGAACTTTTACTCGGCGGACAGCCCCAGCATTTT. Encoded protein: CASSELLLGGQPQHF.

This clonotype was observed a few times. The V and J genes are TRBV9 and TRBJ2-1; D is uncertain. There are 16 residues in the CDR3. CDR1 is SGDLS and CDR2 is YYNGEE in the germline V gene. With 0 bases removed from V and 0 bases from J, the gap between germline ends came to 10 bases. DNA for the CDR3: TGTGCCAGCAGCGTAGGTGGGATACGCTCCTACAATGAGCAGTTCTTC. It encodes CASSVGGIRSYNEQFF.

J is TRBJ2-1 and V is TRBV21-1; TRBD1 was called by the table and not checked on the DNA. TRBV21-1 is assigned pseudogene status. The CDR3 length is 14 residues. CDR3 DNA: TGTGCCAGCAGCAAAGTACAGGGGACTAATGAGCAGTTCTTC. Translation: CASSKVQGTNEQFF.

This clonotype was recorded at least ten times. The CDR3 protein is CSARDPPGTANSPLHF. The CDR3 nucleotides read TGCAGTGCTAGAGATCCTCCAGGGACCGCTAATTCACCCCTCCACTTT. The genes are TRBV20-1 and TRBJ1-6; possible D gene TRBD1, 5 bases. The CDR3 contains 16 residues. The V end was cut by 0 bases, the J end by 6 bases, with 15 bases between. Germline CDR1 and CDR2: DFQATT and SNEGSKA (reference sequence).

This chain connects TRBV29-1 to TRBJ2-5; 8 nucleotides agree with TRBD1. CDR1 and CDR2 (germline): SQVTM, ANQGSEA. The V gene end was trimmed by 7 bases and the J gene end by 4 bases; junction bases not matched to a gene: 5. The CDR3 spans 12 residues. The CDR3 DNA follows: TGCAGCGCCTCGACAGGGGTAGAGACCCAGTACTTC. Encoded protein: CSASTGVETQYF.

This clonotype was seen repeatedly, ten times or more. This sequence joins TRBV19 and TRBJ2-1; no clear D. Germline values: CDR1 LNHDA, CDR2 SQIVND (reference sequence). The CDR3 contains 15 residues. V shed 5 bases and J shed 0 bases, with 11 bases lying between them. CDR3 residues: CASSAGLGSYNEQFF. The DNA for the CDR3 is TGTGCCAGTAGTGCTGGGCTAGGCTCCTACAATGAGCAGTTCTTC.

Of note for this clonotype: Possible read error: a much larger clone is one base away. J is TRBJ2-3 and V is TRBV7-6; the D gene is possibly TRBD2 (6 bases). The CDR3 has 15 amino acids. With 8 bases removed from V and 3 bases from J, the gap between germline ends came to 18 bases. Germline CDR1 reads SGHVS; CDR2 reads FNYEAQ. Here the CDR3 reads CASGWASAHTDTQYF. The DNA for the CDR3 is TGTGCCAGCGGATGGGCTAGCGCACATACAGATACGCAGTATTTT.

The V and J genes are TRBV28 and TRBJ2-5; D not resolved. V lost 2 bases and J lost 5, with 12 bases in between. The CDR3 covers 14 residues. Germline CDR1 reads MDHEN; CDR2 reads SYDVKM. The CDR3 is CASSLRADRETQYF. The DNA of the CDR3 is TGTGCCAGCAGTTTAAGAGCAGACCGGGAGACCCAGTACTTC. The whole variable domain, remainder taken from reference TRBV28 and TRBJ2-5, is DVKVTQSSRYLVKRTGEKVFLECVQDMDHENMFWYRQDPGLGLRLIYFSYDVKMKEKGDIPEGYSVSREKKERFSLILESASTNQTSMYLCASSLRADRETQYFGPGTRLLVL.

This clonotype was detected only a few times. The chain combines TRBV29-1 with TRBJ1-4, with D hard to call. The CDR3 spans 10 residues. Trimming took 4 bases from V and 16 from J, leaving 13 bases between them. Per germline, CDR1 SQVTM and CDR2 ANQGSEA. CDR3 DNA: TGCAGCGTTGCCGGGCCTAAGGGGTTTTTT. The encoded protein is CSVAGPKGFF.

The J gene is TRBJ1-1, the V gene TRBV4-2; D ambiguous. This CDR3 comprises 15 residues. Trimming stripped 4 bases from V and 5 bases from J, with 17 bases between. The V gene's germline CDR1 is LGHNA and CDR2 YNFKEQ. CDR3 DNA: TGTGCCAGCAGCCTACCCCAGCGCACCCTGACTGAAGCTTTCTTT. Protein product: CASSLPQRTLTEAFF.

This clonotype was detected a few times. The genes are TRBV7-9 and TRBJ2-3; TRBD1 matches 7 bases. The CDR3 consists of 17 residues. V lost 5 bases to trimming and J lost 1 base; unmatched junction nucleotides: 12. Germline V gene lookup returns CDR1 SEHNR and CDR2 FQNEAQ (reference sequence). The CDR3 nucleotides are TGTGCCAGCAGCCGACCCAGAGGGGGCATGGGCACAGATACGCAGTATTTT. Translating gives CASSRPRGGMGTDTQYF.

This clonotype was seen a handful of times. The gene calls are TRBV21-1 and TRBJ2-3; whether TRBD2, the table's D call, matches the DNA was not checked. TRBV21-1 is described as a pseudogene. The CDR3 covers 16 residues. The CDR3 sequence: CASSITDLPSTDTQYF. DNA of the CDR3: TGTGCCAGCAGCATTACGGACTTGCCTAGCACAGATACGCAGTATTTT.

This sequence joins TRBV11-2 and TRBJ2-2, with 7 bases matching TRBD1. V lost 7 bases and J lost 4; bases outside the gene matches: 6. This CDR3 spans 14 amino acids. CDR1 is SGHAT, CDR2 FQNNGV, per germline. The CDR3: CASTGTVGTGELFF. The CDR3 coding sequence is TGTGCCAGCACCGGGACAGTCGGCACCGGGGAGCTGTTTTTT.

A single count supports this clonotype. Compared with germline, one end of the junction differs, possibly owing to a read error. The rearrangement joins TRBV27 to TRBJ1-5; D gene unclear. This CDR3 has 18 residues. Germline CDR1 reads MNHEY; CDR2 reads SMNVEV (reference sequence). The CDR3 spells CASSLSAVLNRGNRPQHF. The CDR3 DNA reads TGTGCCAGCAGTTTATCGGCGGTACTAAACCGTGGCAATCGGCCCCAGCATTTT.

The V gene is TRBV28, the J gene TRBJ2-7; D is perhaps TRBD1 (5 bases). Per germline, CDR1 MDHEN and CDR2 SYDVKM. The CDR3 sequence is 14 residues long. Trimming removed 3 bases at V and 0 bases at J, with 9 bases between. Here the CDR3 reads CASSLAGNSYEQYF. CDR3 sequence (DNA): TGTGCCAGCAGTTTGGCAGGGAACTCCTACGAGCAGTACTTC.

In its sample, this clonotype was seen many times. The chain is built from TRBV10-1 and TRBJ1-1, with 9 bases matching TRBD1. Germline loops: CDR1 WNHNN, CDR2 SYGVQD (reference sequence). Trimming removed 4 bases from V and 6 bases from J; junction bases left unmatched: 3. The CDR3 has 13 residues. The CDR3 loop reads CASSGDRESEAFF. In DNA form, the CDR3 reads TGCGCCAGCAGTGGGGACAGGGAATCTGAAGCTTTCTTT.